The 24 T cell receptor beta chains given below trace back to one sample, sequenced in a study of CD8 T cells in ankylosing spondylitis. A single record per CDR3 protein comes from TCRdb applying MiXCR to the 5' RACE reads. Of 250,000 or so distinct CDR3 sequences in the sample, 18% were seen once. Sequenced sample: blood, either unsorted or a sorted T cell fraction (not recorded which). These receptors all stem from a male donor with ankylosing spondylitis or in good health (not recorded which).

This clonotype was observed many times. This chain joins TRBV7-9 and TRBJ1-2; D gene uncertain. Germline lookup yields CDR1 SEHNR and CDR2 FQNEAQ (reference sequence). V dropped 1 base and J dropped 3 bases, with 12 bases sitting between them. The CDR3 runs to 15 residues. The CDR3 bases are TGTGCCAGCAGCTTAGGGGGAGATAGTGACTATGGCTACACCTTC. Translated: CASSLGGDSDYGYTF.

The chain has TRBV12-3 or TRBV12-4 and TRBJ2-5; the D gene is possibly TRBD2 (6 bases). The CDR3 is 14 residues long. Trimming removed 6 bases from V and 4 bases from J, with 15 bases in between. The chain's CDR3 is CASSLGGVGETQYF. The CDR3 bases are TGTGCCAGCAGCCTGGGGGGTGTGGGAGAGACCCAGTACTTC.

Concerning this clonotype itself: Sequence at one end of the junction differs from germline and may be a read error. This rearrangement joins TRBV7-7 to TRBJ2-3, with 13 positions matching TRBD2. Germline lookup yields CDR1 SSHAT and CDR2 FNYEAQ (reference sequence). This CDR3 spans 15 amino acids. CDR3 bases: TGTGCTAGCAGCCCCGGACTAGCGGGAGTAGATACGCAGTATTTT. It translates to CASSPGLAGVDTQYF.

The J gene is TRBJ2-3, the V gene TRBV27, with unresolved D. Trimming took 3 bases from V and 0 from J, leaving 10 bases between them. Per the germline V gene, CDR1 is MNHEY and CDR2 is SMNVEV (reference sequence). The CDR3 contains 15 residues. CDR3 region: CASSFIPFSTDTQYF. CDR3 coding DNA: TGTGCCAGCAGTTTCATTCCTTTTAGCACAGATACGCAGTATTTT.

The sample holds a few counts of this clonotype. The CDR3 DNA follows: TGCAGCGTTGGGGGGGGGACAGCCACCGGGGAGCTGTTTTTT. Encoded protein: CSVGGGTATGELFF. The rearrangement uses TRBV29-1 and TRBJ2-2; the D gene could be TRBD1 or TRBD2 (7 bases each). Germline V CDR1 and CDR2: SQVTM, ANQGSEA. The CDR3 sequence is 14 residues long. V dropped 4 bases and J dropped 4 bases, with 13 bases sitting between them.

This chain links TRBV29-1 with TRBJ2-5; D is undetermined. Germline CDR1 SQVTM, CDR2 ANQGSEA. The CDR3 sequence is 12 residues long. V was cut by 4 bases and J by 2 bases, with 8 bases left in between. CDR3 in amino acids: CSVGGFQETQYF. CDR3 sequence (DNA): TGCAGCGTTGGGGGATTTCAAGAGACCCAGTACTTC.

The V call is TRBV28, the J call TRBJ1-1; a possible D gene is TRBD1 (5 bases). V lost 1 base to trimming and J lost 1 base, with 10 bases between them. There are 15 residues in the CDR3. Germline lookup yields CDR1 MDHEN and CDR2 SYDVKM. This CDR3 reads CASSLFAGSNTEAFF. CDR3 DNA sequence: TGTGCCAGCAGTTTATTTGCAGGGTCGAACACTGAAGCTTTCTTT.

The chain has TRBV2 and TRBJ1-3; 12 bases fit TRBD1. This CDR3 comprises 18 residues. The ends lost 5 bases at V and 0 bases at J; junction bases unmatched: 8. Germline CDR1 and CDR2: SNHLY and FYNNEI. The CDR3 spells CASSFRDRGHPSGNTIYF. The CDR3 DNA follows: TGTGCCAGCAGTTTCCGGGACAGGGGGCACCCCTCTGGAAACACCATATATTTT.

The sample holds a few counts of this clonotype. The chain is built from TRBV5-1 and TRBJ2-7, with 9 bases aligning to TRBD2. Germline CDR1 SGHRS, CDR2 YFSETQ. The CDR3 is 15 residues long. The ends lost 4 bases at V and 1 base at J; junction bases unmatched: 6. CDR3 sequence (DNA): TGCGCCAGCAGCGAAAGTAGCGGGAGTTCCTACGAGCAGTACTTC. Encoded protein: CASSESSGSSYEQYF.

The chain joins TRBV4-1 to TRBJ2-7, with TRBD1 matching 8 bases. The CDR3 runs 15 residues. Germline V gene lookup returns CDR1 MGHRA and CDR2 YSYEKL. V gave up 0 bases and J gave up 7 bases; unmatched junction bases: 8. In DNA form, the CDR3 reads TGCGCCAGCAGCCAAGAGTCAGGGGGCGCGTGGGAGCAGTACTTC. Translation gives CASSQESGGAWEQYF.

Turning to this clonotype: Germline and junction disagree at one end, which may indicate a read error. The rearrangement uses TRBV28 and TRBJ2-7; D call uncertain. This CDR3 has 13 residues. In germline, CDR1 is MDHEN, CDR2 SYDVKM. In DNA, the CDR3 is TGTGCCAGCACGGACCTTCTAACCTACGAGCAGTCCTTC. It translates to CASTDLLTYEQSF. Based on the CDR3 plus reference TRBV28 and TRBJ2-7, the full variable domain is DVKVTQSSRYLVKRTGEKVFLECVQDMDHENMFWYRQDPGLGLRLIYFSYDVKMKEKGDIPEGYSVSREKKERFSLILESASTNQTSMYLCASTDLLTYEQSFGPGTRLTVT.

This clonotype has ten or more counts. V usage is TRBV6-4 and J usage is TRBJ2-1; tentative D call: TRBD2 (6 bases). This CDR3 spans 15 amino acids. The V end lost 5 bases, the J end lost 1 base, and 12 bases lay between the germline ends. Per the germline V gene, CDR1 is MRHNA and CDR2 is SNTAGT. The CDR3 protein is CASSPTEGSYNEQFF. In DNA form, the CDR3 reads TGTGCCAGCAGTCCCACGGAGGGGTCCTACAATGAGCAGTTCTTC.

This chain connects TRBV4-2 to TRBJ2-7, with 8 nucleotides matching TRBD1. V lost 2 bases to trimming and J lost 5 bases; unmatched junction nucleotides: 8. Germline CDR1 and CDR2: LGHNA and YNFKEQ. This CDR3 region has 15 residues. CDR3 DNA: TGTGCCAGCAGCCAAAACAGGGGGTTGTTCGACGAGCAGTACTTC. Translating gives CASSQNRGLFDEQYF.

The rearrangement links TRBV11-2 to TRBJ2-5; D call uncertain. V lost 6 bases and J lost 3, with 20 bases in between. Germline values: CDR1 SGHAT, CDR2 FQNNGV. The length of the CDR3 is 16 residues. CDR3 amino acids: CASSRGVWWPKETQYF. The CDR3 nucleotides are TGTGCCAGCAGTCGTGGGGTTTGGTGGCCCAAAGAGACCCAGTACTTC.

J is TRBJ2-7 and V is TRBV27; D is possibly TRBD2 (6 bases). The CDR3 runs 15 residues. Trimming pared 6 bases from V and 5 bases from J, leaving 20 bases between. The V gene's germline CDR1 is MNHEY and CDR2 SMNVEV (reference sequence). The CDR3 coding sequence is TGTGCCAGCAGACCACTAGAGGACTACGTTCACGAGCAGTACTTC. Protein product: CASRPLEDYVHEQYF.

The chain recombines TRBV5-8 with TRBJ2-3, with D possibly matching TRBD2 (6 bases). CDR3 size: 15 residues. The germline V gene has CDR1 SGHTS and CDR2 YDEGEE. Deletions cut 4 bases from V and 0 bases from J, with 12 bases between. In DNA, the CDR3 is TGTGCCAGCAGCAGATCCAGCGGGAGCACAGATACGCAGTATTTT. Protein: CASSRSSGSTDTQYF.

The V and J genes are TRBV4-2 and TRBJ2-7; 10 bases are shared with TRBD2. Germline V gene data show CDR1 as LGHNA and CDR2 as YNFKEQ. J lost 7 bases, V lost 1 base, and 7 bases had no gene match. CDR3 length equals 15 residues. In nucleotides, the CDR3 is TGTGCCAGCAGCCAAGCGCCTAGCGGGAGCAGAGAGCAGTACTTC. Its protein product is CASSQAPSGSREQYF.

This clonotype occurred a few times. The V call is TRBV29-1, the J call TRBJ2-1; 10 bases line up with TRBD1. CDR1 is SQVTM, CDR2 ANQGSEA, per germline. The CDR3 sequence is 15 residues long. J gave up 4 bases and V 1 base, and 4 bases lay outside the gene matches. This CDR3 reads CSVEGGQGRYNEQFF. As DNA, the CDR3 is TGCAGCGTTGAAGGGGGACAGGGGCGATACAATGAGCAGTTCTTC.

The V and J genes are TRBV4-3 and TRBJ1-5; D is unclear. V was pared by 0 bases and J by 2 bases, with 23 bases between. CDR1 and CDR2 from the germline V gene are LGHNA and YSLEER. This CDR3 comprises 20 residues. The CDR3 bases are TGCGCCAGCAGCCAAGATTGGGGTTTTTCTGCGTCGGAGCGCAATCAGCCCCAGCATTTT. Amino acids: CASSQDWGFSASERNQPQHF.

The V gene is TRBV4-1, the J gene TRBJ2-7; possibly TRBD2 for D (7 bases). V gave up 0 bases and J gave up 7 bases, with 13 bases separating them. Germline V gene data show CDR1 as MGHRA and CDR2 as YSYEKL. This CDR3 is 14 amino acids long. Here the CDR3 DNA reads TGCGCCAGCAGCCAAGAGGGAGGGGGAGGGGAGCAGTACTTC. It specifies CASSQEGGGGEQYF.

The chain carries TRBV7-9 and TRBJ2-7, with unresolved D. Between the trimmed V and J ends, which lost 4 bases and 2 bases, there was a span of 12 bases. Germline values: CDR1 SEHNR, CDR2 FQNEAQ (reference sequence). The CDR3 runs to 14 residues. The CDR3 sequence: CASSSDVPTYEQYF. CDR3 nucleotide sequence: TGTGCCAGCAGCTCAGACGTGCCGACCTACGAGCAGTACTTC.

This clonotype came up a few times. V usage is TRBV27 and J usage is TRBJ2-1, with 9 bases identical to TRBD2. The CDR3 runs 18 residues. Germline-derived CDR1 and CDR2 are MNHEY and SMNVEV (reference sequence). Trimming removed 0 bases from V and 12 bases from J; junction bases left unmatched: 18. The DNA for the CDR3 is TGTGCCAGCAGTTTATCGACCCCTCCTCTACCGGGACTAGCATGGCAGTTCTTC. Protein: CASSLSTPPLPGLAWQFF.

The chain has TRBV2 and TRBJ2-1; 14 bases line up with TRBD2. With 10 bases clipped from V and 2 bases from J, the junction kept 10 bases outside the gene matches. Germline CDR1 and CDR2: SNHLY and FYNNEI. This CDR3 spans 17 amino acids. The CDR3 DNA follows: TGTGCCACACTCGGGACTAGCGGGAGAGGCGCCTACAATGAGCAGTTCTTC. It encodes CATLGTSGRGAYNEQFF.

In this sample, this clonotype turned up many times. The V call is TRBV20-1, the J call TRBJ1-2, with no clear D. Germline assignment: CDR1 DFQATT and CDR2 SNEGSKA (reference sequence). The germline V and J ends were trimmed by 0 bases and 7 bases, with 15 bases remaining between them. CDR3 length: 14 amino acids. This chain's CDR3 is CSARDPPGGSGYTF. In DNA form, the CDR3 reads TGCAGTGCTAGAGATCCCCCCGGAGGCTCTGGCTACACCTTC.